This T cell receptor (beta chain) emerged from a study of blood T cell repertoires in COVID-19. Study-wide context: The United States, Italy and Spain were the sources of the acute and convalescent COVID-19 samples. Sources were T cells, B-cell-depleted T cells, or PBMCs; the material itself was cDNA or gDNA.

The CDR3 runs to 16 residues. Germline CDR1 reads SGHAT; CDR2 reads FQNNGV. With V trimmed by 5 bases and J by 5 bases, 9 bases remained unmatched. In the study's own analysis: Reference gene primer amplification yielded estimated nucleated cell counts. Produced via immunoSEQ multiplex PCR; TCRdb's table is partial and in-frame only. V and J calls and clone size are those listed in that table; D and trimming were worked out from the DNA. This table has fewer than 300,000 clones, 85% to 90% appearing once. The chain employs TRBV11-2 and TRBJ2-2, with TRBD1 identical over 9 bases. The source is a woman in her 40s who had recovered from COVID-19. The sequenced material came from peripheral blood. CDR3: CASSLGQGYRTGELFF. CDR3 bases: TGTGCCAGCAGCCTCGGACAGGGGTACAGGACCGGGGAGCTGTTTTTT. Together with reference TRBV11-2 and TRBJ2-2, the CDR3 gives the full variable domain: EAGVAQSPRYKIIEKRQSVAFWCNPISGHATLYWYQQILGQGPKLLIQFQNNGVVDDSQLPKDRFSAERLKGVDSTLKIQPAKLEDSAVYLCASSLGQGYRTGELFFGEGSRLTVL.